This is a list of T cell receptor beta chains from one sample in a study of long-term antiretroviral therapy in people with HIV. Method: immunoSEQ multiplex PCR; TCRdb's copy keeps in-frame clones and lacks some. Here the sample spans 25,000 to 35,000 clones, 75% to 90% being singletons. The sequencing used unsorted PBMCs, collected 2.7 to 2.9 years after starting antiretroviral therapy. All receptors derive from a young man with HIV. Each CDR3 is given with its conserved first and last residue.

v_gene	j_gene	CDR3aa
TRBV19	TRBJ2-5	CASSFALGETQYF
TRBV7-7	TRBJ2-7	CASSPADSYEQYF
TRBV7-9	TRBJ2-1	CASSLAREYYNEQFF
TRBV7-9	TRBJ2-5	CASSLGDRGRETQYF
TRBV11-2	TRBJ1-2	CASSLQGARDGYTF
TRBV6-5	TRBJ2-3	CASRDRGTPIQF
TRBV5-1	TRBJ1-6	CASSFGQGPASPLHF
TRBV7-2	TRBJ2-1	CASSFTDLAGGFYNEQFF
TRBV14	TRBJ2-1	CASSPLAGGANEQFF
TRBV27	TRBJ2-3	CASSPSPPDTQYF
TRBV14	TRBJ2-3	CASSPPPWTFTDTQYF
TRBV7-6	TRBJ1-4	CAIPRGEKLFF
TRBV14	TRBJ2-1	CASSRGNSYNEQFF
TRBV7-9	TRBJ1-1	CASSLAQAGVAFF
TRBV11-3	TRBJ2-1	CASSLGQGAYNEQFF
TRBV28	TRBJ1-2	CASSTGTGPLYYGYTF
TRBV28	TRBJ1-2	CASSKRTGVNGYTF
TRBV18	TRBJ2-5	CASSPDPGRETQYF
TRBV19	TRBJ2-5	CASSIGEETQYF
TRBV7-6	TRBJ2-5	CASSLAREETQYF
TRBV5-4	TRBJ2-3	CASSLPARTDTQYF
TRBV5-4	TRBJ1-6	CASSSRGASYNSPLHF
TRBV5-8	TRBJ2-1	CASSAPFQAREQFF
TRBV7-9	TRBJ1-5	CASSLETSPQHF
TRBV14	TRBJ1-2	CASSQDQGGQADGYTF
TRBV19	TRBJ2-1	CASSSELVLEQFF
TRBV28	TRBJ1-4	CASSLPSGEKLFF
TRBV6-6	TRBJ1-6	CASSYPQVTLHF
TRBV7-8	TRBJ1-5	CASSPTTGGLDQPQHF
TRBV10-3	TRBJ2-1	CAISAGRPEQFF
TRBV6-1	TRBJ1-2	CASSERTGNYGYTF
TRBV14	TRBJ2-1	CASSQDHRAWVYNEQFF
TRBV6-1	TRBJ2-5	CASSAPPGRETQYF
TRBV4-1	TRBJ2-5	CASSQNGLAGAPWETQYF
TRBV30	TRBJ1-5	CAWSVSAGNNQPQHF
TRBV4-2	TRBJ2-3	CASSQTSFSTDTQYF
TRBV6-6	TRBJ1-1	CASILQGASTEAFF
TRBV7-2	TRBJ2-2	CASSLALTGELFF
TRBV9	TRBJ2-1	CASSVVHNEQFF
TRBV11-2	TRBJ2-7	CASSLETDYEQYF
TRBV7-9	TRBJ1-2	CASSAWDRANYGYTF
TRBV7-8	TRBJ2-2	CASQPRGGAGPGELFF
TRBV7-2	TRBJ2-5	CASSLGGRGGTQETQYF
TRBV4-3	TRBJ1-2	CASSQDRANYGYTF
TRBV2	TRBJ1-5	CASSLDKTGAPGNQPQHF
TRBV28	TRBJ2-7	CASSASWDEQYF
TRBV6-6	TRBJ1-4	CASSLSGTVDEKLFF
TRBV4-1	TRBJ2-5	CASSLLTGRETQYF